The clone carrying this TCR beta chain was counted between two and nine times. This sample is part of a study of human T cells and chemical hapten exposure. TCRdb ran MiXCR on the RACE reads and lists one entry per CDR3 protein. The data hold roughly 69,000 distinct CDR3 sequences, with approximately 10% observed a single time. The sample's time point: patch test 3, about 24 weeks after DPC sensitization. The treatment is: therapeutic diphenylcyclopropenone sensitization with weekly scalp DPC. The receptor was isolated from a woman aged 25 to 39 with alopecia areata. Some clones in this sample may be carry-over from other donors' samples. Source: whole blood, taken in connection with sensitization to the hapten diphenylcyclopropenone (DPC).

CDR3 coding DNA: TGTGCCAGTAGCCGAACAGGGACTCCCAATCAGCCCCAGCATTTT. Its translation: CASSRTGTPNQPQHF. J is TRBJ1-5 and V is TRBV19, with a weak D call TRBD1 (6 bases). This CDR3 comprises 15 residues. Germline lookup yields CDR1 LNHDA and CDR2 SQIVND (reference sequence). V lost 6 bases, J lost 3 bases, and 15 bases lay in between.